This passage covers 9 T cell receptor beta chains from one sample sequenced in a study of blood T cell repertoires in COVID-19. Here immunoSEQ multiplex PCR was the method, and the copy in TCRdb shows in-frame clones only, minus some. The sample carries around 200,000 clones, 80% recorded once. Sequencing was done on a sample of peripheral blood. The receptors were sampled from a woman in her 70s with acute or convalescent COVID-19.

The chain carries TRBV29-1 and TRBJ1-2, with 10 positions matching TRBD1. The CDR3 is made up of 14 amino acids. The germline CDR1 and CDR2 sequences are SQVTM and ANQGSEA. The ends lost 3 bases at V and 3 bases at J; junction bases unmatched: 4. CDR3 nucleotide sequence: TGCAGCGTTGATGGGGACAGGGGCGACTATGGCTACACCTTC. Its protein is CSVDGDRGDYGYTF.

The chain uses TRBV18 and TRBJ2-1, with 9 nucleotides matching TRBD2. Germline loops: CDR1 KGHSH, CDR2 LQKENI. Losses at the gene ends were 2 bases for V and 7 bases for J; bases not matched to a gene: 12. This CDR3 is built from 17 residues. DNA for the CDR3: TGTGCCAGCTCACCAGTCCTAGCGGGACCGGTCGGGAATGAGCAGTTCTTC. Translated: CASSPVLAGPVGNEQFF.

The gene calls are TRBV7-2 and TRBJ2-7, with D possibly matching TRBD2 (5 bases). The CDR3 is made up of 14 amino acids. Trimming removed 1 base from V and 5 bases from J, with 12 bases in between. Germline CDR1 and CDR2: SGHTA and FQGNSA. As DNA, the CDR3 is TGTGCCAGCAGCTTAGGCACACCCGGGGACGAGCAGTACTTC. Translation gives CASSLGTPGDEQYF.

This clone was picked up one time. The gene calls are TRBV6-6 and TRBJ2-2, with D maybe TRBD2 (5 bases). V was trimmed by 7 bases and J by 8 bases, leaving 20 bases between them. The CDR3 covers 15 residues. Looked up from germline, CDR1 is MNHNY and CDR2 is SVGAGI (reference sequence). CDR3 sequence reads: CASTHLDSSSGELFF. CDR3 bases: TGTGCCAGCACTCACTTGGACTCCTCGTCTGGGGAGCTGTTTTTT.

J is TRBJ2-5 and V is TRBV5-6, with D unclear. The V gene lost 2 bases and the J gene lost 2 bases, with 4 bases spanning the gap. Germline V gene sequence: CDR1 SGHDT, CDR2 YYEEEE. The CDR3 runs to 12 residues. CDR3 DNA sequence: TGTGCCAGCAGCTTCACACAAGAGACCCAGTACTTC. This codes for CASSFTQETQYF.

The rearrangement joins TRBV11-2 to TRBJ2-2, with 8 bases aligning to TRBD1. With 4 bases clipped from V and 0 bases from J, the junction kept 4 bases outside the gene matches. Germline CDR1 reads SGHAT; CDR2 reads FQNNGV. The length of the CDR3 is 16 residues. The CDR3 DNA reads as TGTGCCAGCAGCTACCCGGGACAGGCGAACACCGGGGAGCTGTTTTTT. Protein product: CASSYPGQANTGELFF.

This chain uses TRBV5-1 with TRBJ1-1; 8 nucleotides align to TRBD1. In germline, CDR1 is SGHRS, CDR2 YFSETQ. Germline trimming cut 2 bases from V and 11 bases from J; bases unmatched to any gene: 8. The CDR3 has 13 residues. The CDR3 loop reads CASSLGTGGLAFF. CDR3 nucleotide sequence: TGCGCCAGCAGCTTAGGGACAGGAGGCTTGGCTTTCTTT.

The rearrangement joins TRBV7-3 to TRBJ2-2; D may be TRBD2 (6 bases). Germline V lookup: CDR1 SGHTA, CDR2 FQGTGA. The CDR3 loop spans 15 amino acids. Trimming cost V 2 bases and J 5 bases, with 12 bases left between them. CDR3 sequence (DNA): TGTGCCAGCAGCTTATTGGCGGGGACTACCGGGGAGCTGTTTTTT. Its protein is CASSLLAGTTGELFF.

Of note for this clone: The sample has other DNA sequences that encode this CDR3 too. This sequence joins TRBV6-6 and TRBJ2-7; TRBD1 matches at 8 bases. The CDR3 has 14 residues. V shed 2 bases, J shed 2 bases, and the junction held 2 bases outside the gene matches. The germline CDR1 and CDR2 sequences are MNHNY and SVGAGI (reference sequence). CDR3 residues: CASSYKTGAYEQYF. The DNA of the CDR3 is TGTGCCAGCAGTTACAAGACAGGGGCCTACGAGCAGTACTTC.